This TCR beta chain was recorded in a study of blood T cell repertoires in COVID-19. As for the study in general: COVID-19 samples, acute and convalescent, were from the United States, Italy and Spain. The cDNA or gDNA used as material had been derived from T cells, B-cell-depleted T cells, or PBMCs.

Trimming stripped 6 bases from V and 3 bases from J, with 12 bases between. Germline assignment: CDR1 MNHEY and CDR2 SMNVEV (reference sequence). The length of the CDR3 is 13 residues. In the authors' workflow: Estimates of nucleated cell counts were drawn from the amplification of reference gene primers. The method was immunoSEQ multiplex PCR; TCRdb's version includes in-frame clones alone and lacks a portion of them. That table gives V, J and clone size, and the DNA gave D and trimming. The sample comprises about 140,000 clones, more than 70% of which are singletons, and approximately 8% rests with the top ten.

The origin of this receptor is a woman aged 55-70 years with acute or convalescent COVID-19. The sample consisted of peripheral blood. The rearrangement uses TRBV27 and TRBJ2-7; D is uncertain. The CDR3 nucleotides read TGTGCCAGCAGACAGTCGTTTTTCTACGAGCAGTACTTC. This sequence encodes CASRQSFFYEQYF.